A selection of T cell receptor beta chains follows, all from one sample in a study of shared clonotypes between healthy human individuals. Clones were read by immunoSEQ multiplex PCR, and TCRdb kept only the in-frame ones, dropping some. The top ten hold approximately 12% of the sample, which has some 480,000 clones, roughly 85% seen once. Input material: PBMCs. These receptors originate from a woman between 40 and 50 years old in good health. Some clones in this sample may be carry-over from other donors' samples. Both conserved end residues are part of each CDR3. A D gene is named only where the DNA matches it firmly. Size tells how often a clone was seen (once, few, many) or the class of an expanded clone, and some rows leave it out.

TRBD1	-	TRBV18	TRBJ2-1	CASSLGQGAYNEQFF	TGTGCCAGCTCACTGGGACAGGGGGCGTACAATGAGCAGTTCTTC
TRBD1	-	TRBV5-1	TRBJ2-7	CASSLDGTGVNEQYF	TGCGCCAGCAGCTTGGACGGGACAGGGGTTAACGAGCAGTACTTC
-	-	TRBV7-3	TRBJ2-2	CASSIANTGELFF	TGTGCCAGCAGTATAGCCAACACCGGGGAGCTGTTTTTT
TRBD2	few	TRBV13	TRBJ2-7	CASSPRLAGELEQYF	TGTGCCAGCAGCCCCCGACTAGCGGGAGAACTCGAGCAGTACTTC
-	-	TRBV27	TRBJ2-1	CASSLGRPYNEQFF	TGTGCCAGCAGTTTGGGACGCCCGTACAATGAGCAGTTCTTC
-	-	TRBV7-2	TRBJ2-3	CASSLSAGTDTQYF	TGTGCCAGCAGCTTATCTGCGGGGACAGATACGCAGTATTTT
-	-	TRBV7-9	TRBJ1-4	CASSPKGHATNEKLFF	TGTGCCAGCAGCCCCAAAGGACATGCAACTAATGAAAAACTGTTTTTT
-	few	TRBV28	TRBJ1-1	CASRSGGGGHTEAFF	TGTGCCAGCAGGTCCGGGGGGGGAGGACACACTGAAGCTTTCTTT
-	-	TRBV7-2	TRBJ1-2	CASSVQTGSPNGYTF	TGTGCCAGCAGCGTTCAGACCGGGTCTCCAAATGGCTACACCTTC
-	-	TRBV28	TRBJ2-7	CASSLGDRRSKSYEQYF	TGTGCCAGCAGTTTAGGGGACCGCAGGAGCAAATCCTACGAGCAGTACTTC
-	-	TRBV30	TRBJ1-1	CASRIGRTEAFF	TGTGCCTCCAGGATTGGGAGGACTGAAGCTTTCTTT
-	-	TRBV30	TRBJ2-3	CARGSSTFTDTQYF	TGTGCCCGCGGGTCGAGTACTTTCACAGATACGCAGTATTTT
-	-	TRBV10-3	TRBJ1-2	CAIMDGFGYTF	TGTGCCATCATGGACGGGTTCGGCTACACCTTC
TRBD1	once	TRBV5-1	TRBJ1-1	CASSLVQGADTEAFF	TGCGCCAGCAGCTTGGTTCAGGGGGCGGACACTGAAGCTTTCTTT
-	-	TRBV30	TRBJ1-2	CAWSVRSGYTF	TGTGCCTGGAGTGTACGGAGCGGCTACACCTTC
-	-	TRBV6-5	TRBJ2-3	CASSYSATSTDTQYF	TGTGCCAGCAGTTACTCGGCGACTAGCACAGATACGCAGTATTTT
-	-	TRBV19	TRBJ1-2	CASSIIRRNYGYTF	TGTGCCAGTAGTATTATTAGGAGAAACTATGGCTACACCTTC
TRBD2	-	TRBV11-2	TRBJ2-7	CASSGLAGGPQNEQYF	TGTGCCAGCAGTGGTCTAGCGGGAGGGCCCCAGAACGAGCAGTACTTC
-	-	TRBV21-1	TRBJ1-1	CASSKGRGGTEAPEAFF	TGTGCCAGCAGCAAAGGGAGAGGGGGGACAGAGGCGCCTGAAGCTTTCTTT
-	-	TRBV27	TRBJ2-7	CASSLSRYEQYF	TGTGCCAGCAGTTTATCCCGCTACGAGCAGTACTTC
-	-	TRBV11-2	TRBJ2-1	CASSLDSGVYNEQFF	TGTGCCAGCAGCTTAGATAGCGGTGTTTACAATGAGCAGTTCTTC
-	-	TRBV4-3	TRBJ2-1	CASSQEGSYNEQFF	TGCGCCAGCAGCCAAGAAGGGAGCTACAATGAGCAGTTCTTC
TRBD1	-	TRBV18	TRBJ2-7	CASSRPGQDFLKQYF	TGTGCCAGCTCTCGCCCGGGACAGGACTTTTTGAAGCAGTACTTC
TRBD2	few	TRBV10-3	TRBJ2-1	CAIRLAGLSYNEQFF	TGTGCCATCAGACTAGCGGGCCTTTCCTACAATGAGCAGTTCTTC
TRBD2	-	TRBV10-3	TRBJ2-1	CAISGSSGTVNEQFF	TGTGCCATCAGTGGATCTAGCGGGACAGTAAATGAGCAGTTCTTC
TRBD1	-	TRBV19	TRBJ1-3	CASSTTRDSVTDTIYF	TGTGCCAGTAGTACCACCAGGGACAGTGTGACAGACACCATATATTTT
-	once	TRBV5-5	TRBJ2-7	CASSLGPDSSYEQYF	TGTGCCAGCAGCTTGGGTCCGGACTCCTCCTACGAGCAGTACTTC
-	few	TRBV29-1	TRBJ2-7	CSAQGSGSYEQYF	TGCAGCGCCCAGGGTAGCGGCTCCTACGAGCAGTACTTC
-	once	TRBV29-1	TRBJ2-7	CSARTENSYEQYF	TGCAGCGCACGGACAGAAAACTCCTACGAGCAGTACTTC
-	-	TRBV7-9	TRBJ1-3	CAHRGESSGNTIYF	TGTGCTCACCGGGGGGAGAGCTCTGGAAACACCATATATTTT
-	-	TRBV28	TRBJ1-2	CASSQVRLYGYTF	TGTGCCAGCAGTCAGGTACGGCTCTATGGCTACACCTTC
-	-	TRBV27	TRBJ2-7	CASSSSASSLRGDREQYF	TGTGCCAGCAGTTCCTCGGCCAGCAGTTTACGAGGGGACCGGGAGCAGTACTTC
-	-	TRBV30	TRBJ2-1	CAWFPPGGARGLQFF	TGTGCCTGGTTCCCCCCGGGCGGGGCGCGGGGGCTGCAGTTCTTC
-	few	TRBV2	TRBJ1-2	CASSDSGYRGYTF	TGTGCCAGCAGTGACTCAGGGTATCGTGGCTACACCTTC
-	-	TRBV29-1	TRBJ1-1	CSVRGTSNTEAFF	TGCAGCGTCCGCGGGACTTCGAACACTGAAGCTTTCTTT
-	-	TRBV4-3	TRBJ2-3	CASSQGWGASTDTQYF	TGCGCCAGCAGCCAAGGGTGGGGGGCTAGCACAGATACGCAGTATTTT
-	-	TRBV9	TRBJ2-1	CASSVGGDSYNEQFF	TGTGCCAGCAGCGTAGGCGGGGACTCCTACAATGAGCAGTTCTTC
-	-	TRBV5-1	TRBJ2-3	CASSLGQPRTDTQYF	TGCGCCAGCAGCTTGGGACAGCCTCGCACAGATACGCAGTATTTT
-	-	TRBV2	TRBJ2-6	CASSLEGAVGANVLTF	TGTGCCAGCAGTTTGGAGGGGGCGGTTGGGGCCAACGTCCTGACTTTC
TRBD2	-	TRBV27	TRBJ2-4	CASSTDQEAGLAKNIQYF	TGTGCCAGCAGTACCGATCAAGAAGCGGGACTAGCCAAAAACATTCAGTACTTC
TRBD1	once	TRBV19	TRBJ2-2	CATLPPPGTGSNTGELFF	TGTGCCACCCTCCCTCCTCCGGGGACAGGATCGAACACCGGGGAGCTGTTTTTT
-	-	TRBV29-1	TRBJ2-3	CSVLLVDTQYF	TGCAGCGTTCTCCTAGTGGATACGCAGTATTTT
-	-	TRBV20-1	TRBJ1-1	CSASLNTEAFF	TGCAGTGCTAGCCTGAACACTGAAGCTTTCTTT
-	-	TRBV28	TRBJ2-3	CASSPPSVGVSSTDTQYF	TGTGCCAGCAGCCCCCCGTCCGTCGGGGTCTCTAGCACAGATACGCAGTATTTT
TRBD2	once	TRBV28	TRBJ2-5	CASRGTSGTLGVTQYF	TGTGCCAGCAGGGGGACTAGCGGGACCCTGGGGGTGACCCAGTACTTC
-	once	TRBV11-2	TRBJ2-2	CASSLFPGELFF	TGTGCCAGCAGCTTATTTCCCGGGGAGCTGTTTTTT
-	many	TRBV29-1	TRBJ2-1	CSAYTGYNEQFF	TGCAGCGCTTATACAGGGTACAATGAGCAGTTCTTC
-	-	TRBV19	TRBJ1-1	CASSVRWGDAGTEAFF	TGTGCCAGTAGTGTTAGGTGGGGGGATGCGGGAACTGAAGCTTTCTTT
TRBD1	-	TRBV10-1	TRBJ2-5	CASSAGTGQYQETQYF	TGCGCCAGCAGCGCCGGGACAGGACAGTACCAAGAGACCCAGTACTTC
TRBD1	-	TRBV2	TRBJ2-7	CASSVGTGVYEQYF	TGTGCCAGCAGCGTCGGGACAGGGGTCTACGAGCAGTACTTC